The T cell receptor beta chain under discussion was sequenced for a study of cytomegalovirus exposure and HLA in healthy donors. Study-wide context: There were 350 to 400 genotyped donors. Of these, 81% fell in the genetic ancestry cluster associated with self-reported Caucasian donors.

Primers: 60 Vbeta forward and 13 Jbeta reverse. The data were produced by immunoSEQ multiplex PCR, yet TCRdb's version contains in-frame clones alone and is incomplete. The profile covers 120,000 to 150,000 clones, with about three quarters appearing a single time and roughly 1.3% taken by the ten largest. V trimming: 5 bases; J trimming: 4 bases; junction bases outside the gene matches: 8. CDR3 length equals 15 residues. The germline CDR1 and CDR2 sequences are LNHDA and SQIVND (reference sequence). The rearrangement uses TRBV19 and TRBJ2-7; 10 bases line up with TRBD2. The sequence was obtained from a male donor in good health and CMV-seropositive. Source material: PBMCs. CDR3 nucleotides: TGTGCCAGTAGTCCTCAACGGACTAGCGGATACGAGCAGTACTTC. Amino acid sequence: CASSPQRTSGYEQYF. Combining the CDR3 with reference TRBV19 and TRBJ2-7 gives the whole variable domain DGGITQSPKYLFRKEGQNVTLSCEQNLNHDAMYWYRQDPGQGLRLIYYSQIVNDFQKGDIAEGYSVSREKKESFPLTVTSAQKNPTAFYLCASSPQRTSGYEQYFGPGTRLTVT.